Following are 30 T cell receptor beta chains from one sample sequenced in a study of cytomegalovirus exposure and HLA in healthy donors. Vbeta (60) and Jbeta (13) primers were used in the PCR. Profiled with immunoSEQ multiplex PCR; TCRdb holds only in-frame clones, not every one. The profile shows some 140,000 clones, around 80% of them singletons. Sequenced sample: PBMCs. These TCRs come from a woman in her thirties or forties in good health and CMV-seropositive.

The CDR3 bases are TGTGCCAGCCTAGACAGGTTCACAGATACGCAGTATTTT. This encodes CASLDRFTDTQYF. The chain couples TRBV19 to TRBJ2-3, with a tentative D call TRBD1 (6 bases). Per germline, CDR1 LNHDA and CDR2 SQIVND (reference sequence). The V end lost 9 bases, the J end lost 2 bases, and 12 bases lay between the germline ends. This CDR3 is built from 13 residues.

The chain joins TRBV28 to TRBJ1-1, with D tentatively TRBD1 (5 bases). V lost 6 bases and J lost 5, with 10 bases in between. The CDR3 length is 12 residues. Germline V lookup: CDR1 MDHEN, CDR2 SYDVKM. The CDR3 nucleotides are TGTGCCAGCAGGGACACACGAACTGAAGCTTTCTTT. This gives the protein CASRDTRTEAFF.

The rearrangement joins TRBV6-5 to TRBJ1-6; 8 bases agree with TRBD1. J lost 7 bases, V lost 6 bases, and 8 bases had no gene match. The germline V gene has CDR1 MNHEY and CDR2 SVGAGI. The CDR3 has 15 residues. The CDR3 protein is CASSTGTGVNSPLHF. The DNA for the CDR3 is TGTGCCAGCAGCACCGGGACAGGAGTAAATTCACCCCTCCACTTT.

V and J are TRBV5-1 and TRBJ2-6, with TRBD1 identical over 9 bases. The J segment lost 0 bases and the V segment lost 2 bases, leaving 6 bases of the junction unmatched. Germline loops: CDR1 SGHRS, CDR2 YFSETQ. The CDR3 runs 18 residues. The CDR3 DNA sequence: TGCGCCAGCAGCTTCGGGACAGGGACCAGCTCTGGGGCCAACGTCCTGACTTTC. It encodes CASSFGTGTSSGANVLTF.

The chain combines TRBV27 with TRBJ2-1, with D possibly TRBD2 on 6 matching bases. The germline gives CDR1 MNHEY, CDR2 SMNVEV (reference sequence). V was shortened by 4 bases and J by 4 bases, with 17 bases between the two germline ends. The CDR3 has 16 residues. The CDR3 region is CASSSEGAGGYNEQFF. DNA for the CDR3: TGTGCCAGCAGTTCCGAGGGAGCGGGTGGATACAATGAGCAGTTCTTC.

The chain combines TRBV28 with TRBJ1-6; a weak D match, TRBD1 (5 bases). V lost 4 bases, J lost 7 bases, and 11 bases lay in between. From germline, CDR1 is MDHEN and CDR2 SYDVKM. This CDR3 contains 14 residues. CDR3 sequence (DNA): TGTGCCAGCAGTTCCAGGGTCCCCAATTCACCCCTCCACTTT. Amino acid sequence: CASSSRVPNSPLHF.

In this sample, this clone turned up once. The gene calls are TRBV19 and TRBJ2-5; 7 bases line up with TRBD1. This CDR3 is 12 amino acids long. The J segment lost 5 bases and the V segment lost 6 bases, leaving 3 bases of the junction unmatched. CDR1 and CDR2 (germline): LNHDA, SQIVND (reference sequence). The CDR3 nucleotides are TGTGCCAGTAGCACGGACAGGGAGACCCAGTACTTC. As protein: CASSTDRETQYF.

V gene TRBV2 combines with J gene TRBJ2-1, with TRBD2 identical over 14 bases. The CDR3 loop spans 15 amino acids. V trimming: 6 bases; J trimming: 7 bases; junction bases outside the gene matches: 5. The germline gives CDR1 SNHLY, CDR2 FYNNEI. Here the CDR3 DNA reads TGTGCCAGCAGCTACGGACTAGCGGGAGGTAATGAGCAGTTCTTC. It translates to CASSYGLAGGNEQFF.

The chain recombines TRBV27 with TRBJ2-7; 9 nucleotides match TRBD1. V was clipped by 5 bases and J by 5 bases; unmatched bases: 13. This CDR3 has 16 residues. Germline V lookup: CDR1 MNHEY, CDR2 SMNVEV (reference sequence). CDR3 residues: CASSINPGQGVHEQYF. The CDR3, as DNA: TGTGCCAGCAGTATCAACCCGGGACAGGGTGTCCACGAGCAGTACTTC.

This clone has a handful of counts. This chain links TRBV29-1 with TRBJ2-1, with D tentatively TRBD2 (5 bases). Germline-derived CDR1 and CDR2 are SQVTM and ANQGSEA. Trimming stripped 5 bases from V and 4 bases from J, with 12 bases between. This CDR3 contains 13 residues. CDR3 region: CSVRTGRYNEQFF. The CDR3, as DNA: TGCAGCGTTCGTACGGGGAGATACAATGAGCAGTTCTTC.

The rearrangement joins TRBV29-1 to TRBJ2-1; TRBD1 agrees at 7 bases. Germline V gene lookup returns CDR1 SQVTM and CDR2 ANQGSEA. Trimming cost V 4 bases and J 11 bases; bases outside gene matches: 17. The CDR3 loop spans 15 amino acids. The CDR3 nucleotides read TGCAGCGTTGGCGATAACAGGGGACGTTTTCCCCAGCAGTTCTTC. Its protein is CSVGDNRGRFPQQFF.

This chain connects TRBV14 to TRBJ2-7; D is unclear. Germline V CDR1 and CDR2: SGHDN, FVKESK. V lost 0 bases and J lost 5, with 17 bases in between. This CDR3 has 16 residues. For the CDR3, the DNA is TGTGCCAGCAGCCAAGATGTTTTTGTGGAGCCTCACGAGCAGTACTTC. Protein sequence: CASSQDVFVEPHEQYF.

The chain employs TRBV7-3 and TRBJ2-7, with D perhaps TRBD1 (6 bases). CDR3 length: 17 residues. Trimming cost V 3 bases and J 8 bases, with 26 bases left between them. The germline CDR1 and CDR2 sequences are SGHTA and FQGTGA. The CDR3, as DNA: TGTGCCAGCAGCTTGACCCTTACCGGGACAAACCTCGGCAAGCAGTACTTC. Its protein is CASSLTLTGTNLGKQYF. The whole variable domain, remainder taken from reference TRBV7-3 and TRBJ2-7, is GAGVSQTPSNKVTEKGKYVELRCDPISGHTALYWYRQSLGQGPEFLIYFQGTGAADDSGLPNDRFFAVRPEGSVSTLKIQRTERGDSAVYLCASSLTLTGTNLGKQYFGPGTRLTVT.

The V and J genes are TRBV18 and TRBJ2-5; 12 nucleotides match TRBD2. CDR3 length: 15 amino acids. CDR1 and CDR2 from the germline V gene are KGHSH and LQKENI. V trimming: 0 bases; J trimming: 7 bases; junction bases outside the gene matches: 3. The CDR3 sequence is CASSPPPSGRGTQYF. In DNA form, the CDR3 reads TGTGCCAGCTCACCACCGCCTAGCGGGAGGGGGACCCAGTACTTC.

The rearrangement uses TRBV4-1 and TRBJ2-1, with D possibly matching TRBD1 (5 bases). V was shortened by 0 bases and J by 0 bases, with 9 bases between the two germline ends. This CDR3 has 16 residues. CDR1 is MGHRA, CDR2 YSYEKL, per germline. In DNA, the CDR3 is TGCGCCAGCAGCCAAGACAGGGCCAGCTCCTACAATGAGCAGTTCTTC. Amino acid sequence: CASSQDRASSYNEQFF.

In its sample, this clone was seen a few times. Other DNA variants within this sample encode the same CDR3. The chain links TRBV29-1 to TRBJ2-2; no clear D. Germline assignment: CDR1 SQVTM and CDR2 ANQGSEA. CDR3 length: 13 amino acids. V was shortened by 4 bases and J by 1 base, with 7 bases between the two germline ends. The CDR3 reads CSVGHQNTGELFF. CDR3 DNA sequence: TGCAGCGTTGGTCATCAGAACACCGGGGAGCTGTTTTTT.

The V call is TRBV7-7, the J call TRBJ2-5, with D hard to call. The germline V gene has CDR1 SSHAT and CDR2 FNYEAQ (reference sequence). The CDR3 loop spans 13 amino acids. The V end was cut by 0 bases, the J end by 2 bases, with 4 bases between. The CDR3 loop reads CASSLARQETQYF. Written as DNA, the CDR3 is TGTGCCAGCAGCTTAGCCAGGCAAGAGACCCAGTACTTC.

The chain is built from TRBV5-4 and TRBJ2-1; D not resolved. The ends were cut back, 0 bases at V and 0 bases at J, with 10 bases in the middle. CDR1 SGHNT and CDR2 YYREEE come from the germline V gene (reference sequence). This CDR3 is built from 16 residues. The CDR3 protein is CASSLGSSRSYNEQFF. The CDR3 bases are TGTGCCAGCAGCTTGGGAAGTAGTCGCTCCTACAATGAGCAGTTCTTC.

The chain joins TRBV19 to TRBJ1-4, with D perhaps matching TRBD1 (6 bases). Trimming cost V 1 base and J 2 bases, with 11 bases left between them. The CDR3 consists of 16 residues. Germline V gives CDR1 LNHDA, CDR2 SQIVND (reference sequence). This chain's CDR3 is CASSIAEQGTNEKLFF. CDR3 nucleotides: TGTGCCAGTAGTATAGCTGAGCAGGGGACTAATGAAAAACTGTTTTTT.

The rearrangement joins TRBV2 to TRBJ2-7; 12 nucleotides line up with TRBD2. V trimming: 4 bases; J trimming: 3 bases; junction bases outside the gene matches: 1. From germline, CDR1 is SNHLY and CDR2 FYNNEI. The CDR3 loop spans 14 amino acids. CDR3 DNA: TGTGCCAGCAGTGGACTAGCGGGGGACTACGAGCAGTACTTC. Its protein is CASSGLAGDYEQYF.

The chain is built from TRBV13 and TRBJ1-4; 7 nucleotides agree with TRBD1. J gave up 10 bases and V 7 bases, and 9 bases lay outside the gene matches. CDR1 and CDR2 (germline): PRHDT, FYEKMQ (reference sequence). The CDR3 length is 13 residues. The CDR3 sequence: CASTETGRRKLFF. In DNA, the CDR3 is TGTGCCAGCACCGAGACAGGGCGGCGAAAACTGTTTTTT.

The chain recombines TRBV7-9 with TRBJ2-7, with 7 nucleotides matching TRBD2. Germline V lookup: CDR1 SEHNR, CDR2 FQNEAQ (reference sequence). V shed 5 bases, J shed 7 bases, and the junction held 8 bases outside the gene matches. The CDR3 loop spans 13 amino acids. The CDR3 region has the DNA TGTGCCAGCAGCCCTAGTGGGGGAGGGGAGCAGTACTTC. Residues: CASSPSGGGEQYF.

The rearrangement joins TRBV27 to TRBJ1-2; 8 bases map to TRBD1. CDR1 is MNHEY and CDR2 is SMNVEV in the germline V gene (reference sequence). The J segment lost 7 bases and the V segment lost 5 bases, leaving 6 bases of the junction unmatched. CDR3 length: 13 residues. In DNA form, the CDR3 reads TGTGCCAGCAGTCCAGGGGGCGCCGCTGGCTACACCTTC. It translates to CASSPGGAAGYTF.

CDR3 nucleotide sequence: TGTGCCAGCAGTGTCTTAGGGGGAACTGAAGCTTTCTTT. Translation gives CASSVLGGTEAFF. The rearrangement links TRBV2 to TRBJ1-1; possible D gene TRBD1, 6 bases. The length of the CDR3 is 13 residues. Germline loops: CDR1 SNHLY, CDR2 FYNNEI. V was pared by 4 bases and J by 5 bases, with 11 bases between.

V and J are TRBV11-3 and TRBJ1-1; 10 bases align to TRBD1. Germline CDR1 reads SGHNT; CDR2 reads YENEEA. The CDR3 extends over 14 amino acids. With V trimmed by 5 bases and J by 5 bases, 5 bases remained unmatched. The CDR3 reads CASSAGTGVTEAFF. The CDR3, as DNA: TGTGCCAGCAGCGCCGGGACAGGGGTAACTGAAGCTTTCTTT.

Here the CDR3 DNA reads TGTGCCAGCAGTTACTCCGGGAGGTCCTACAATGAGCAGTTCTTC. The encoded protein is CASSYSGRSYNEQFF. This chain uses TRBV6-6 with TRBJ2-1; the match to TRBD2 covers 7 bases. Germline V gene data show CDR1 as MNHNY and CDR2 as SVGAGI (reference sequence). There are 15 residues in the CDR3. V was pared by 0 bases and J by 1 base, with 0 bases of the junction left unmatched.

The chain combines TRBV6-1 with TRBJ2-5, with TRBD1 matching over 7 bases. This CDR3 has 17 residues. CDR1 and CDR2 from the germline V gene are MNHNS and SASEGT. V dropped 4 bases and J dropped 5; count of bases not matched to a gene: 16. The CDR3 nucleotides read TGTGCCAGCAGTGTCCTCAACCGGGACAGTTATTTGGAGACCCAGTACTTC. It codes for CASSVLNRDSYLETQYF.

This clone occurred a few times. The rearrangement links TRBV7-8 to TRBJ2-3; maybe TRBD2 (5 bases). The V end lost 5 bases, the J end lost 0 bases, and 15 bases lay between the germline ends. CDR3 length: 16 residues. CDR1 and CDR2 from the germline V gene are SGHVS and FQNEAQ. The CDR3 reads CASSIRTGRSTDTQYF. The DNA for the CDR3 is TGTGCCAGCAGCATCCGGACTGGGAGAAGCACAGATACGCAGTATTTT. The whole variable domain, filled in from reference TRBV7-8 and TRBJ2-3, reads GAGVSQSPRYKVAKRGQDVALRCDPISGHVSLFWYQQALGQGPEFLTYFQNEAQLDKSGLPSDRFFAERPEGSVSTLKIQRTQQEDSAVYLCASSIRTGRSTDTQYFGPGTRLTVL.

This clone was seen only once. CDR3: CASSFGGRAAEQYF. Written as DNA, the CDR3 is TGTGCCAGCAGCTTCGGCGGGAGGGCCGCCGAGCAGTACTTC. The chain couples TRBV7-9 to TRBJ2-7, with 9 bases that match TRBD2. From germline, CDR1 is SEHNR and CDR2 FQNEAQ (reference sequence). This CDR3 is built from 14 residues. Trimming took 3 bases from V and 6 from J; bases not matched to a gene: 6. The full variable domain, its missing parts supplied by reference TRBV7-9 and TRBJ2-7, is DTGVSQNPRHKITKRGQNVTFRCDPISEHNRLYWYRQTLGQGPEFLTYFQNEAQLEKSRLLSDRFSAERPKGSFSTLEIQRTEQGDSAMYLCASSFGGRAAEQYFGPGTRLTVT.

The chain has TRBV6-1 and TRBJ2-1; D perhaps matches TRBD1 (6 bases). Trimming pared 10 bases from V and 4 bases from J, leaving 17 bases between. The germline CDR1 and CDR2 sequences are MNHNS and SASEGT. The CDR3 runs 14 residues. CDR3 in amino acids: CATDHQQGYNEQFF. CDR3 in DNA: TGTGCCACCGACCACCAGCAGGGGTACAATGAGCAGTTCTTC.